This T cell receptor (beta chain) is drawn from a study of blood T cell repertoires in COVID-19. Study details: T cells, B-cell-depleted T cells, or PBMCs provided the cDNA or gDNA that served as material.

Authors' processing steps: Reference gene primer amplification gave nucleated cell count estimates. Profiling relied on immunoSEQ multiplex PCR, and the TCRdb table lists in-frame clones only, not all of them. The DNA gave D and trimming, while V, J and clone size come from that table. The profile shows 65,000 to 95,000 clones, approximately 85% of them singletons. The CDR3 spans 14 residues. Germline-derived CDR1 and CDR2 are SNHLY and FYNNEI. The ends lost 6 bases at V and 4 bases at J; junction bases unmatched: 6. The rearrangement joins TRBV2 to TRBJ2-7; 10 bases match TRBD1. What was sequenced was peripheral blood. The receptor was derived from a man aged 70-80 years with acute or convalescent COVID-19. The CDR3 protein is CASSETGGRYEQYF. The CDR3 coding sequence is TGTGCCAGCAGCGAGACAGGGGGCAGATACGAGCAGTACTTC.